Below, 7 T cell receptor beta chains from the same sample are listed, as sequenced in a study of post-analysis software for immune sequencing data. Study outcomes and limitations: A handful of TRBV segments were significantly more frequent in patients than in controls. TRBV5-6, TRBV5-1 and TRBV20-1 were among these segments.

Their antigens are not known. Built from TCR beta cDNA, the libraries had unique molecular identifiers in them. TCRdb re-derived calls from the PCR reads in MiXCR, one entry per CDR3 protein. The profile covers approximately 770,000 distinct CDR3 sequences, with around 45% appearing a single time and 4.9% taken by the ten largest. Sequences were obtained from blood. These receptors all stem from a girl aged 10-17 years with multiple sclerosis.

This clonotype was counted only a few times. The V and J genes are TRBV3-1 and TRBJ2-1, with TRBD2 matching 7 bases. V was clipped by 3 bases and J by 4 bases; unmatched bases: 3. In germline, CDR1 is LGHDT, CDR2 YNNKEL (reference sequence). The CDR3 runs 14 residues. The CDR3 region is CASSQAGVYNEQFF. The CDR3 region has the DNA TGTGCCAGCAGCCAGGCGGGGGTTTACAATGAGCAGTTCTTC.

This clonotype was recorded a few times. V gene TRBV10-2 combines with J gene TRBJ2-5; 13 bases fit TRBD2. J was trimmed by 5 bases and V by 6 bases; bases with no gene match: 9. Germline V gene sequence: CDR1 WSHSY, CDR2 SAAADI. The CDR3 is made up of 16 amino acids. The CDR3 nucleotides are TGCGCCAGCAGACACACTAGCGGGAGGGGACGGGAGACCCAGTACTTC. It codes for CASRHTSGRGRETQYF.

V usage is TRBV13 and J usage is TRBJ2-1; no firm D call. The CDR3 covers 13 residues. Germline assignment: CDR1 PRHDT and CDR2 FYEKMQ (reference sequence). The germline V and J ends were trimmed by 3 bases and 9 bases, with 12 bases remaining between them. The CDR3 DNA is TGTGCCAGCAGCTTCTCGACTTGGAGTGAGCAGTTCTTC. It specifies CASSFSTWSEQFF. Variable domain in full (rest from reference TRBV13 and TRBJ2-1): AAGVIQSPRHLIKEKRETATLKCYPIPRHDTVYWYQQGPGQDPQFLISFYEKMQSDKGSIPDRFSAQQFSDYHSELNMSSLELGDSALYFCASSFSTWSEQFFGPGTRLTVL.

This clonotype was detected a few times. V is TRBV20-1 and J is TRBJ2-7, with TRBD1 as a possible D gene (6 bases). CDR1 is DFQATT, CDR2 SNEGSKA, per germline (reference sequence). Trimming removed 1 base at V and 2 bases at J, with 12 bases between. This CDR3 spans 14 amino acids. The CDR3 loop is CSARGARTAYEQYF. The CDR3 coding sequence is TGCAGTGCTAGAGGGGCCCGGACAGCCTACGAGCAGTACTTC.

V usage is TRBV7-9 and J usage is TRBJ2-5, with 9 nucleotides matching TRBD2. The last part of the DNA fits TRBJ2-7 better; the J call may be wrong. This CDR3 has 17 residues. The germline CDR1 and CDR2 sequences are SEHNR and FQNEAQ (reference sequence). CDR3 sequence: CASSPEAREGLGYEQYF. DNA of the CDR3: TGTGCCAGCAGCCCAGAGGCGCGGGAGGGCCTAGGGTACGAGCAGTACTTC.

This clonotype appeared a few times. The chain employs TRBV20-1 and TRBJ1-2; D remains unclear. Germline V gene data show CDR1 as DFQATT and CDR2 as SNEGSKA (reference sequence). V gave up 6 bases and J gave up 0 bases, with 14 bases separating them. The CDR3 consists of 14 residues. CDR3 amino acids: CSAPPQESNYGYTF. Here the CDR3 DNA reads TGCAGTGCGCCTCCCCAGGAATCTAACTATGGCTACACCTTC.

This clonotype was counted between two and nine times. The rearrangement joins TRBV2 to TRBJ2-1; D gene unclear. The V end lost 7 bases, the J end lost 2 bases, and 15 bases lay between the germline ends. Germline-derived CDR1 and CDR2 are SNHLY and FYNNEI. This CDR3 has 15 residues. CDR3 in amino acids: CASMWAAQAYNEQFF. The CDR3 DNA follows: TGTGCCAGCATGTGGGCGGCCCAGGCCTACAATGAGCAGTTCTTC.